Each of the 8 T cell receptor beta chains below was sequenced from the same sample in a study of blood T cell repertoires in COVID-19. The table came from immunoSEQ multiplex PCR; TCRdb's copy has only in-frame clones and leaves some out. The sample holds 300,000 to 400,000 clones, around 85% seen once. The sequenced material came from PBMCs or T cells enriched from blood (not recorded which). Receptors were obtained from a woman between 25 and 40 years old who had been exposed to COVID-19.

The rearrangement links TRBV11-1 to TRBJ2-7, with unresolved D. The length of the CDR3 is 16 residues. V lost 4 bases and J lost 0, with 16 bases in between. CDR1 is SGHAT and CDR2 is FQDESV in the germline V gene (reference sequence). CDR3 DNA sequence: TGTGCCAGCAGCTCTCCGGCAGGCAGGCTCTCCTACGAGCAGTACTTC. Protein sequence: CASSSPAGRLSYEQYF.

Note on this clone: This may be a read error: a much more frequent sequence differs by one nucleotide. The chain combines TRBV21-1 with TRBJ1-1; the DNA was not compared with TRBD1, the D call given in the table. TRBV21-1 is noted as a pseudogene. The CDR3 covers 13 residues. The CDR3 bases are TGTGCCAGCAGCACCGGACAGGGGGCTGAAGCTTTCTTT. Translated, it gives CASSTGQGAEAFF.

V gene TRBV5-1 combines with J gene TRBJ2-3; a possible D gene is TRBD1 (6 bases). The CDR3 has 14 residues. Germline V gene data show CDR1 as SGHRS and CDR2 as YFSETQ. The V end lost 2 bases, the J end lost 2 bases, and 9 bases lay between the germline ends. CDR3 region: CASSFRDITDTQYF. CDR3 in DNA: TGCGCCAGCAGCTTCCGGGACATCACAGATACGCAGTATTTT. The whole variable domain, remainder taken from reference TRBV5-1 and TRBJ2-3, is KAGVTQTPRYLIKTRGQQVTLSCSPISGHRSVSWYQQTPGQGLQFLFEYFSETQRNKGNFPGRFSGRQFSNSRSEMNVSTLELGDSALYLCASSFRDITDTQYFGPGTRLTVL.

The CDR3 nucleotides are TGTGCCAGCAGCCCGACCCGGCCGGAACTAGCGGACTACGAGCAGTACTTC. Amino acids: CASSPTRPELADYEQYF. The rearrangement links TRBV7-2 to TRBJ2-7; 8 bases map to TRBD2. V shed 5 bases and J 3 bases; nucleotides not matched to a gene: 15. Germline V gene sequence: CDR1 SGHTA, CDR2 FQGNSA. The CDR3 has 17 amino acids.

This chain connects TRBV12-3 or TRBV12-4 to TRBJ2-7; 9 positions agree with TRBD2. This CDR3 spans 13 amino acids. Germline trimming cut 6 bases from V and 9 bases from J; bases unmatched to any gene: 9. The CDR3 protein is CASRRLAEEGQYF. The CDR3 region has the DNA TGTGCCAGCAGAAGACTAGCGGAAGAAGGGCAGTACTTC.

This clone was recorded once. The V and J genes are TRBV4-2 and TRBJ1-5; D gene unclear. The V and J ends lost 0 bases and 0 bases respectively, with 6 bases between them. The CDR3 contains 15 residues. In germline, CDR1 is LGHNA, CDR2 YNFKEQ. CDR3 region: CASSQDISSNQPQHF. The CDR3 bases are TGTGCCAGCAGCCAAGATATTAGTAGCAATCAGCCCCAGCATTTT.

The chain is built from TRBV2 and TRBJ1-6; TRBD1 matches 7 bases. The ends lost 7 bases at V and 0 bases at J; junction bases unmatched: 18. Germline lookup yields CDR1 SNHLY and CDR2 FYNNEI. The CDR3 has 20 amino acids. CDR3 sequence reads: CASTLGQTKTSSSYNSPLHF. DNA for the CDR3: TGTGCCAGCACTCTGGGACAGACCAAGACCTCCAGCTCCTATAATTCACCCCTCCACTTT. The full variable domain, in which reference TRBV2 and TRBJ1-6 provide the parts outside the CDR3, is EPEVTQTPSHQVTQMGQEVILRCVPISNHLYFYWYRQILGQKVEFLVSFYNNEISEKSEIFDDQFSVERPDGSNFTLKIRSTKLEDSAMYFCASTLGQTKTSSSYNSPLHFGNGTRLTVT.

The CDR3 region is CASSLGQGGEYGYTF. The CDR3 region has the DNA TGTGCCAGCAGCCTGGGACAGGGTGGGGAATATGGCTACACCTTC. The chain combines TRBV7-3 with TRBJ1-2; 9 bases match TRBD1. Germline V gives CDR1 SGHTA, CDR2 FQGTGA. Trimming took 5 bases from V and 5 from J; bases not matched to a gene: 9. This CDR3 is built from 15 residues.